This T cell receptor (beta chain) was profiled in a study of shared clonotypes between healthy human individuals. Donors had no recently reported acute infections or vaccinations and were HIV-negative. As for this clone: Its antigen is not known.

Study observations and caveats: Blood alone was sampled, and tissue repertoires likely differ. In the sorted subsets, rarefaction showed sequencing was incomplete despite large depth. Naive CD4 clonotype sharing across several donors was 4.5% to 6%.

Data came from immunoSEQ multiplex PCR; TCRdb stores just in-frame clones and leaves some out. The sample has about 2.4 million clones, over 85% seen once. The germline V gene encodes CDR1 GTSNPN and CDR2 SVGIG (reference sequence). The CDR3 spans 13 residues. V dropped 5 bases and J dropped 4 bases, with 12 bases sitting between them. This TCR was sampled from a man between 18 and 35 years old in good health. Some clones in this sample may be carry-over from other donors' samples. The V call is TRBV30, the J call TRBJ1-5; weak D call: TRBD1 (5 bases). The source material was naive CD4+ T cells from PBMCs. As to subset: CD45RA+ positively selected. The CDR3 protein is CAWDGDPNQPQHF. CDR3 DNA sequence: TGTGCCTGGGACGGGGACCCGAATCAGCCCCAGCATTTT.